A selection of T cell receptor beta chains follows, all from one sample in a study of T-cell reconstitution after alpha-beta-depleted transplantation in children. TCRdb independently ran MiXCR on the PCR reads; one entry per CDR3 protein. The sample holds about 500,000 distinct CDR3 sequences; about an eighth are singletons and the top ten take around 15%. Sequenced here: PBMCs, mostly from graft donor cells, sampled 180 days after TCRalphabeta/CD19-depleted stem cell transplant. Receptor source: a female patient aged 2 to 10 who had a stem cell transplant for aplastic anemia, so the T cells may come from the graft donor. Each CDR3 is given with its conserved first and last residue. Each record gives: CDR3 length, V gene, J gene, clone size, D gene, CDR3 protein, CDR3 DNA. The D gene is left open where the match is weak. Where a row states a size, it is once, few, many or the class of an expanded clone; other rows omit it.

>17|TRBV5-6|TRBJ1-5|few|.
CASSLEDGTNSNQPQHF
TGTGCCAGCAGCTTAGAAGACGGGACAAATAGCAATCAGCCCCAGCATTTT
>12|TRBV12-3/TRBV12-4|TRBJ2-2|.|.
CASTPGSGELFF
TGTGCCAGCACCCCTGGGTCCGGGGAGCTGTTTTTT
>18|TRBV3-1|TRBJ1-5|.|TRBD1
CTFSFGFGDRGSNQPQHF
TGTACCTTCAGTTTTGGGTTTGGGGACAGGGGTAGCAATCAGCCCCAGCATTTT
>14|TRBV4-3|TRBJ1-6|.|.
CASSHQGSNSPLHF
TGCGCCAGCAGCCACCAGGGATCTAATTCACCCCTCCACTTT
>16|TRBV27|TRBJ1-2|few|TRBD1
CASSPSPGQGFYGYTF
TGTGCCAGCAGTCCATCACCGGGACAGGGGTTCTATGGCTACACCTTC
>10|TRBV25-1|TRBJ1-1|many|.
CATRGHEAFF
TGTGCCACCCGGGGGCATGAAGCTTTCTTT
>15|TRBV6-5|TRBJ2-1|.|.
CASSYRGHSYNEQFF
TGTGCCAGCAGTTATCGGGGACACTCCTACAATGAGCAGTTCTTC
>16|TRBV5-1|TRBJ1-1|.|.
CASRGGLGALNTEAFF
TGCGCCAGCAGGGGGGGGCTAGGGGCACTGAACACTGAAGCTTTCTTT
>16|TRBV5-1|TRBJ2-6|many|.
CASSLAPGTGANVLTF
TGCGCCAGCAGCTTGGCCCCAGGGACTGGGGCCAACGTCCTGACTTTC
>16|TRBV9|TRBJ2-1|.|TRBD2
CASSVGGTSGYNEQFF
TGTGCCAGCAGCGTAGGAGGGACTAGTGGGTACAATGAGCAGTTCTTC
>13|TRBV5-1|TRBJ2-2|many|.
CASRKDPSGELFF
TGCGCCAGCAGGAAAGACCCTAGCGGGGAGCTGTTTTTT
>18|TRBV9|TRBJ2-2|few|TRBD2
CASSPRTTSGGFTGELFF
TGTGCCAGCAGCCCCCGTACCACTAGCGGGGGTTTCACCGGGGAGCTGTTTTTT
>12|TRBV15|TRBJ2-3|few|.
CATSSGTDTQYF
TGTGCCACCAGCAGCGGTACAGATACGCAGTATTTT
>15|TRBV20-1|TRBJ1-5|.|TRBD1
CSAWGHRGPNQPQHF
TGCAGTGCTTGGGGGCACAGGGGACCCAATCAGCCCCAGCATTTT
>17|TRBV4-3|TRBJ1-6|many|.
CASSQEGPRSYNSPLHF
TGCGCCAGCAGCCAAGAAGGTCCCAGGTCCTATAATTCACCCCTCCACTTT
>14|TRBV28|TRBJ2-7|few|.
CASSPQGRSYEQYF
TGTGCCAGCAGTCCACAGGGCCGCTCCTACGAGCAGTACTTC
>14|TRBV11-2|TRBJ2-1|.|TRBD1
CASSPGTDVSEQFF
TGTGCCAGCAGCCCCGGGACAGACGTTAGTGAGCAGTTCTTC
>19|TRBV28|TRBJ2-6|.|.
CASSRHSPGPTSGANVLTF
TGTGCCAGCAGCCGACATTCGCCGGGACCGACCTCTGGGGCCAACGTCCTGACTTTC
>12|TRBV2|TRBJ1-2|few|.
CASSGEPYGYTF
TGTGCCAGCAGTGGGGAGCCTTATGGCTACACCTTC
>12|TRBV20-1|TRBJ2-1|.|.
CSAHRGNNEQFF
TGCAGTGCTCACCGAGGAAACAATGAGCAGTTCTTC
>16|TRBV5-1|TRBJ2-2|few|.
CASSVLGGRRTGELFF
TGCGCCAGCAGCGTCTTAGGGGGGAGGCGAACCGGGGAGCTGTTTTTT
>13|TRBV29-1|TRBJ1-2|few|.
CSVATGPNYGYTF
TGCAGCGTCGCAACAGGGCCTAACTATGGCTACACCTTC
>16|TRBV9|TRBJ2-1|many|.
CASSVVGAFSYNEQFF
TGTGCCAGCAGCGTAGTCGGGGCGTTCTCCTACAATGAGCAGTTCTTC
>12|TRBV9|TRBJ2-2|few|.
CASSTDTGELFF
TGTGCCAGCAGCACCGACACCGGGGAGCTGTTTTTT
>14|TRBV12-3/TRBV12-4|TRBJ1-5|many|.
CASSQGPAGQPQHF
TGTGCCAGCAGCCAGGGCCCCGCGGGTCAGCCCCAGCATTTT
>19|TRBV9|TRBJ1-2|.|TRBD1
CASSVAKRRGLPPNYGYTF
TGTGCCAGCAGCGTAGCTAAAAGGAGGGGGCTCCCACCTAACTATGGCTACACCTTC
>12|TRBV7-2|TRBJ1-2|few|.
CASSRAVLGYTF
TGTGCCAGCAGCCGCGCGGTCCTTGGCTACACCTTC
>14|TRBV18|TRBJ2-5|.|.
CASSHRSIQETQYF
TGTGCCAGCTCCCACAGGAGCATCCAAGAGACCCAGTACTTC
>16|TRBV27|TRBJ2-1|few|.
CASSLIPGGSPNEQFF
TGTGCCAGCAGTTTAATTCCTGGGGGGAGCCCGAATGAGCAGTTCTTC
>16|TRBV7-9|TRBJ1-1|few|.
CASSPRVSTEGTEAFF
TGTGCCAGCAGCCCCCGGGTCTCCACTGAGGGCACTGAAGCTTTCTTT
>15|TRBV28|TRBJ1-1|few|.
CASSPRLPVNTEAFF
TGTGCCAGCAGTCCCCGACTCCCCGTGAACACTGAAGCTTTCTTT
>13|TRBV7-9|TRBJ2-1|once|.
CASSLSSDAAWFF
TGTGCCAGCAGCTTATCGTCGGACGCCGCGTGGTTCTTC
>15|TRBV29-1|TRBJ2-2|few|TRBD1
CSVGDRRLNTGELFF
TGCAGCGTTGGGGACAGGAGACTGAACACCGGGGAGCTGTTTTTT
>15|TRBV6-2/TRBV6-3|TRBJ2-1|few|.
CASTGPPITYNEQFF
TGTGCCAGCACGGGACCCCCAATCACCTACAATGAGCAGTTCTTC
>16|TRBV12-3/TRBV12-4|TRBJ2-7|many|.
CASSLGGRPPSYEQYF
TGTGCCAGCAGTTTAGGTGGCAGGCCTCCCTCCTACGAGCAGTACTTC
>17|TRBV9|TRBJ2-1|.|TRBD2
CASSVGTSGSSYNEQFF
TGTGCCAGCAGCGTTGGAACTAGCGGGAGCTCCTACAATGAGCAGTTCTTC
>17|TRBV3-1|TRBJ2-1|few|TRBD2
CASSQIGGLAGGPEQFF
TGTGCCAGCAGCCAGATAGGGGGACTAGCGGGGGGGCCTGAGCAGTTCTTC
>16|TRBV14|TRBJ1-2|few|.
CASSQGPGRINYGYTF
TGTGCCAGCAGCCAAGGGCCGGGACGGATAAACTATGGCTACACCTTC
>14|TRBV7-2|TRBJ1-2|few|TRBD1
CASSSRTGVPGYTF
TGTGCCAGCAGCTCCCGGACAGGGGTCCCTGGCTACACCTTC
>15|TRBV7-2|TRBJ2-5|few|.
CASSSGPTAKETQYF
TGTGCCAGCAGCTCGGGACCGACAGCGAAAGAGACCCAGTACTTC
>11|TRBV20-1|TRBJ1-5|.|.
CSAQNGLPQHF
TGCAGTGCCCAGAACGGCCTGCCCCAGCATTTT
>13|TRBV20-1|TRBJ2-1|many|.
CSARIPAGLRQFF
TGCAGTGCTAGAATACCAGCGGGCCTAAGGCAGTTCTTC
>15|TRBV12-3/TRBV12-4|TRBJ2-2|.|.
CASSFRRANTGELFF
TGTGCCAGCAGTTTTAGAAGGGCTAACACCGGGGAGCTGTTTTTT
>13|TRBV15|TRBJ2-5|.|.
CATSRDWMETQYF
TGTGCCACCAGCAGAGATTGGATGGAGACCCAGTACTTC
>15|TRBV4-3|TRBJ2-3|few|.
CASSQSRKEGDTQYF
TGCGCCAGCAGCCAGTCCCGGAAGGAGGGAGATACGCAGTATTTT
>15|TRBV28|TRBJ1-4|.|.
CASSTLEAGNEKLFF
TGTGCCAGCAGCACTCTTGAGGCGGGGAATGAAAAACTGTTTTTT
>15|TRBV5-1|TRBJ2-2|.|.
CASSLAYLPPGELFF
TGCGCCAGCAGCTTGGCCTACCTCCCCCCCGGGGAGCTGTTTTTT
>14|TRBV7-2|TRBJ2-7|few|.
CASSLDGTRSEQYF
TGTGCCAGCAGCTTAGACGGGACTCGGAGCGAGCAGTACTTC
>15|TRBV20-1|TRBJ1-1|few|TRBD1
CSASLPGQGNTEAFF
TGCAGTGCTAGCCTTCCGGGACAGGGGAACACTGAAGCTTTCTTT
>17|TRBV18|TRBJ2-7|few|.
CASSQTITGSGGYEQYF
TGTGCCAGCTCACAAACAATAACGGGATCTGGAGGCTACGAGCAGTACTTC
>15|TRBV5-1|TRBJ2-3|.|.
CASSSSGTGADTQYF
TGCGCCAGCAGCTCGTCCGGGACTGGGGCAGATACGCAGTATTTT
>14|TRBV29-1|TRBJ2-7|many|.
CSVPSRDNSYEQYF
TGCAGCGTTCCAAGCCGGGACAACTCCTACGAGCAGTACTTC
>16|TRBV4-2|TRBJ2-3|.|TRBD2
CASSQAWTSPTDTQYF
TGTGCCAGCAGCCAAGCCTGGACTAGCCCCACAGATACGCAGTATTTT
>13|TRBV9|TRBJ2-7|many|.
CASSNQVSYEQYF
TGTGCCAGCAGCAACCAGGTATCCTACGAGCAGTACTTC
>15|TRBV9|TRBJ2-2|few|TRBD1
CASSRQGSNTGELFF
TGTGCCAGCAGCAGACAGGGATCGAACACCGGGGAGCTGTTTTTT
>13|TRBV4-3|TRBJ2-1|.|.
CASSFQGSPEQFF
TGCGCCAGCAGCTTTCAAGGCTCTCCCGAGCAGTTCTTC
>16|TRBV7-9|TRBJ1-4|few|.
CASSLLLGATNEKLFF
TGTGCCAGCAGCTTATTATTGGGGGCAACTAATGAAAAACTGTTTTTT
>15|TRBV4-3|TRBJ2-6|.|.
CASSSDRSGANGLTF
TGCGCCAGCAGCTCTGACAGATCTGGGGCCAACGGCCTGACTTTC
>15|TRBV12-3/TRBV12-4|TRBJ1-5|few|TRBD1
CASSRGQGLSQPQHF
TGTGCCAGCAGCCGCGGACAGGGCCTGTCACAGCCCCAGCATTTT
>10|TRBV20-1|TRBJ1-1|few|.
CSAPSPEAFF
TGCAGTGCACCTTCCCCTGAAGCTTTCTTT